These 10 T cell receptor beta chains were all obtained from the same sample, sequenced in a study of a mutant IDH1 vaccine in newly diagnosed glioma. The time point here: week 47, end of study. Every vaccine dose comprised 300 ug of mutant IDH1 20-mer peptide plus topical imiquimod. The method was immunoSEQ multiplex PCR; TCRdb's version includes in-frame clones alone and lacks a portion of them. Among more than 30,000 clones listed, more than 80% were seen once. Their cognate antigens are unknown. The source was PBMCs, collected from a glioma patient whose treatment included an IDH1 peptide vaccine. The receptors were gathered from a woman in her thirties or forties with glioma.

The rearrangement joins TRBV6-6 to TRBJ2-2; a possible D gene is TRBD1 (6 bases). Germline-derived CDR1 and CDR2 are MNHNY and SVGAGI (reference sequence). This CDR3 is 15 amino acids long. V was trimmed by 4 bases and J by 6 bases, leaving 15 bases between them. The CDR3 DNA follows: TGTGCCAGCAGTTTACAGGGAAGCTTCGCCGGGGAGCTGTTTTTT. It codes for CASSLQGSFAGELFF.

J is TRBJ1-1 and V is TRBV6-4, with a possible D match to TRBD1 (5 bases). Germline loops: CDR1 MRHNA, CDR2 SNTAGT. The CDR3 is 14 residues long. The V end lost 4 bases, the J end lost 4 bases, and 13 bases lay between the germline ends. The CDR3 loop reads CASSVPGMITEAFF. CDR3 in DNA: TGTGCCAGCAGTGTCCCAGGGATGATCACTGAAGCTTTCTTT.

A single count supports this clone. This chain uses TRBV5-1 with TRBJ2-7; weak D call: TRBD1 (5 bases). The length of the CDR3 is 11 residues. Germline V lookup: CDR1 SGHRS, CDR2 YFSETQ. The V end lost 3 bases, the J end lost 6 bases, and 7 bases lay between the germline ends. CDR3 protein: CASSYQGEQYF. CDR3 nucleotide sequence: TGCGCCAGCAGCTACCAGGGCGAGCAGTACTTC.

The CDR3: CAISEGGFLADQETQYF. The CDR3 region has the DNA TGTGCCATCAGTGAAGGAGGCTTTCTAGCGGATCAAGAGACCCAGTACTTC. This chain uses TRBV10-3 with TRBJ2-5, with 7 positions matching TRBD2. The CDR3 length is 17 residues. The trim removed 3 bases at V and 2 bases at J, leaving 12 bases unmatched. Per germline, CDR1 ENHRY and CDR2 SYGVKD.

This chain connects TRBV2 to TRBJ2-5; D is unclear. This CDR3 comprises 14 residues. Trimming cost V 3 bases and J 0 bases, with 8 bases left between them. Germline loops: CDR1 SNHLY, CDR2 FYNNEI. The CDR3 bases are TGTGCCAGCAGTGACTTCCCGTACCAAGAGACCCAGTACTTC. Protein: CASSDFPYQETQYF.

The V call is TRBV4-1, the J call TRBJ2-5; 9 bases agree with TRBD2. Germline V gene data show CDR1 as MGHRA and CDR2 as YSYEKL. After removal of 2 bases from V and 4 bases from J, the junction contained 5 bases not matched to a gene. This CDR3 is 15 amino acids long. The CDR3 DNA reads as TGCGCCAGCAGCCAACTTGCGGGGGGGTTAGAGACCCAGTACTTC. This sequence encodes CASSQLAGGLETQYF.

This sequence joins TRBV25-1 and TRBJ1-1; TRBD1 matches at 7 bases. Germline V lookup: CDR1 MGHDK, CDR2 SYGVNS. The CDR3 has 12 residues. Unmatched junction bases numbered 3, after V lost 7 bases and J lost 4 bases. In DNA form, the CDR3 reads TGTGCCAGCACACCAGGGGGCACTGAAGCTTTCTTT. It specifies CASTPGGTEAFF.

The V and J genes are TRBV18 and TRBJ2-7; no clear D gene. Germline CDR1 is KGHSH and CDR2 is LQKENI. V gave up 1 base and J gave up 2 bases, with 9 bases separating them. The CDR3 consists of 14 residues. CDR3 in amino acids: CASSPQPGTYEQYF. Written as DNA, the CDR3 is TGTGCCAGCTCACCACAGCCCGGAACCTACGAGCAGTACTTC.

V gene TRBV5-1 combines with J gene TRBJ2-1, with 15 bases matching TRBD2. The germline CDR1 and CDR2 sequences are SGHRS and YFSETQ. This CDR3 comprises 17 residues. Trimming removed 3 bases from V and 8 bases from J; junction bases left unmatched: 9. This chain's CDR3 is CASSSGLAGGVVDEQFF. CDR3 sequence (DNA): TGCGCCAGCAGCTCCGGACTAGCGGGAGGGGTGGTGGATGAGCAGTTCTTC.

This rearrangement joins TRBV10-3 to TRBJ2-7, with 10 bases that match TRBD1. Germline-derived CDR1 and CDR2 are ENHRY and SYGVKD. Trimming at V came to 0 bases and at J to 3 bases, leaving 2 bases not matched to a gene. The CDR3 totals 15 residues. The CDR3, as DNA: TGTGCCATCAGTGAGTCAAGGACAGGGGGCTACGAGCAGTACTTC. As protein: CAISESRTGGYEQYF.